Each of the 4 T cell receptor beta chains below was sequenced from the same sample in a study of T-cell memory formation after mild COVID-19. TCRdb reprocessed the 5' RACE reads with MiXCR, giving one entry per CDR3 protein. The sample consists of 350,000 to 450,000 distinct CDR3 sequences, over 13% of them appearing once. The specimen sequenced was PBMCs or a T cell subset sorted from them (not recorded which). These receptors were collected from a man aged 18 to 29 who had mild COVID-19 (a few samples of this study predate the infection). Cell type and time point are not known.

The V and J genes are TRBV5-1 and TRBJ2-6; TRBD1 agrees at 7 bases. Germline V CDR1 and CDR2: SGHRS, YFSETQ. With V trimmed by 3 bases and J by 1 base, 10 bases remained unmatched. The CDR3 runs 18 residues. The CDR3 bases are TGCGCCAGCAGCTCCGACGACAGGGTTACGTCTGGGGCCAACGTCCTGACTTTC. It is translated as CASSSDDRVTSGANVLTF.

V is TRBV6-2 or TRBV6-3 and J is TRBJ1-5; a weak D match, TRBD1 (6 bases). This CDR3 is 19 amino acids long. The germline V and J ends were trimmed by 2 bases and 1 base, with 21 bases remaining between them. CDR1 is MNHEY, CDR2 SVGEGT, per germline. CDR3 residues: CASSYPVGGRSGSNQPQHF. The CDR3 DNA is TGTGCCAGCAGTTACCCCGTGGGGGGGCGAAGCGGGAGCAATCAGCCCCAGCATTTT.

Concerning this clonotype itself: At one boundary the junction diverges from the germline segment, which might be a read error. The rearrangement links TRBV12-3 or TRBV12-4 to TRBJ2-5; D might be TRBD1 (6 bases). The CDR3 has 8 residues. The CDR3 nucleotides are TGTGCCAGCAGTCACAGGGACTTC. Its translation is CASSHRDF.

This clonotype was counted a few times. The V call is TRBV20-1, the J call TRBJ1-5; D is ambiguous. This CDR3 region has 15 residues. V was cut by 3 bases and J by 0 bases, with 12 bases left in between. Germline assignment: CDR1 DFQATT and CDR2 SNEGSKA (reference sequence). The CDR3 spells CSARRWQASNQPQHF. The CDR3 coding sequence is TGCAGTGCTAGGAGGTGGCAGGCTAGCAATCAGCCCCAGCATTTT.